One and the same sample provided the 8 T cell receptor beta chains below, sequenced in a study of blood T cell repertoires in COVID-19. Profiled with immunoSEQ multiplex PCR; TCRdb holds only in-frame clones, not every one. Among over 100,000 clones listed, about 89% were seen once. Sequenced sample: peripheral blood. These receptors originate from a middle-aged man with acute or convalescent COVID-19.

V is TRBV6-5 and J is TRBJ2-1; D might be TRBD2 (6 bases). Germline CDR1 MNHEY, CDR2 SVGAGI. Between the trimmed V and J ends, which lost 4 bases and 6 bases, there was a span of 13 bases. This CDR3 comprises 14 residues. The CDR3 nucleotides are TGTGCCAGCAGTTGGGCCGGGACTTTCAATGAGCAGTTCTTC. It is translated as CASSWAGTFNEQFF.

This sequence joins TRBV23-1 and TRBJ2-3; TRBD2 agrees at 15 bases. TRBV23-1 is an ORF, and what it does is uncertain. Unmatched junction bases numbered 6, after V lost 2 bases and J lost 3 bases. The CDR3 is 18 residues long. In DNA form, the CDR3 reads TGCGCCAGCAGTCAAGGACTAGCGGGAGGGAGGAGGACAGATACGCAGTATTTT. This codes for CASSQGLAGGRRTDTQYF.

CDR3 residues: CASSAEDMNTEAFF. In DNA form, the CDR3 reads TGTGCCAGCAGCGCAGAAGATATGAACACTGAAGCTTTCTTT. This rearrangement joins TRBV2 to TRBJ1-1; no definite D call. V was pared by 6 bases and J by 0 bases, with 11 bases between. Germline V lookup: CDR1 SNHLY, CDR2 FYNNEI. This CDR3 spans 14 amino acids.

The gene calls are TRBV5-4 and TRBJ1-4; D gene unclear. CDR1 and CDR2 from the germline V gene are SGHNT and YYREEE (reference sequence). The V end lost 4 bases, the J end lost 5 bases, and 9 bases lay between the germline ends. The CDR3 spans 13 residues. The CDR3 DNA reads TGTGCCAGCAGCACGCGTAAGAATGAAAAACTGTTTTTT. Its translation is CASSTRKNEKLFF.

J is TRBJ1-1 and V is TRBV9; 7 positions match TRBD1. The CDR3 is 15 amino acids. The ends lost 0 bases at V and 3 bases at J; junction bases unmatched: 5. Germline V CDR1 and CDR2: SGDLS, YYNGEE. This chain's CDR3 is CASSVVGQADTEAFF. Written as DNA, the CDR3 is TGTGCCAGCAGCGTAGTTGGACAGGCGGACACTGAAGCTTTCTTT.

The genes are TRBV6-5 and TRBJ2-7; D is possibly TRBD2 (7 bases). Germline values: CDR1 MNHEY, CDR2 SVGAGI. The CDR3 length is 15 residues. Trimming pared 2 bases from V and 7 bases from J, leaving 18 bases between. Written as DNA, the CDR3 is TGTGCCAGCAGTTACATCGGGGGCTCCGGGGGGGAGCAGTACTTC. Amino acid sequence: CASSYIGGSGGEQYF.

This clone was recorded once. The chain joins TRBV6-1 to TRBJ1-1; D is perhaps TRBD1 (5 bases). CDR1 MNHNS and CDR2 SASEGT come from the germline V gene. The CDR3 is made up of 12 amino acids. Deletions cut 2 bases from V and 10 bases from J, with 11 bases between. CDR3 loop: CASSERQGRAFF. The CDR3 DNA follows: TGTGCCAGCAGTGAAAGGCAGGGCCGAGCTTTCTTT.

By share, this clone counts as medium-sized. The genes are TRBV5-1 and TRBJ2-2, with D possibly TRBD2 on 5 matching bases. V was trimmed by 3 bases and J by 0 bases, leaving 12 bases between them. Germline V gene lookup returns CDR1 SGHRS and CDR2 YFSETQ. There are 16 residues in the CDR3. The CDR3 DNA sequence: TGCGCCAGCAGCTCAAGGACTTCCACGAACACCGGGGAGCTGTTTTTT. Protein: CASSSRTSTNTGELFF.